The entry below describes one T cell receptor (beta chain). Its antigen is not identified. Per germline, CDR1 SGHRS and CDR2 YFSETQ. The CDR3 sequence is 18 residues long. The trim removed 0 bases at V and 4 bases at J, leaving 14 bases unmatched. The record originates from a study of T-cell memory formation after mild COVID-19. From the 5' RACE reads, TCRdb called clonotypes with MiXCR, one entry per CDR3 protein. Among more than 250,000 distinct CDR3 sequences, 15% to 20% were seen once, and the ten largest hold around 23%. Study-wide results and limits: Among CD4+ contracting clones, most were CM and EM, and CD8+ ones EMRA.

This chain connects TRBV5-1 to TRBJ1-2, with 8 bases matching TRBD1. Sequenced sample: PBMCs or a T cell subset sorted from them (not recorded which). The sequence came from a man between 18 and 35 years old who had mild COVID-19 (a few samples of this study predate the infection). Cell type and time point are not known. The CDR3 here is CASSLGTPRQGLTYGYTF. The CDR3 DNA reads TGCGCCAGCAGCTTGGGGACCCCCCGACAGGGGCTAACCTATGGCTACACCTTC.